This T cell receptor (beta chain) is from a study of blood T cell repertoires in COVID-19 (dated by TCRdb to the early 2020s). Concerning the study at large: The collaborator samples originated in the United States, Italy and Spain and spanned the acute and convalescent phases of COVID-19. The material from the prospective study consisted of cDNA or gDNA derived from T cells, B-cell-depleted T cells, or PBMCs. Deeply sampled blood TCRbeta repertoires from subjects exposed to, actively infected with, or recovered from COVID-19 were included in the dataset. A freely available public database, intended as a resource for researchers studying the immune response to SARS-CoV-2, is where the repertoires were released. Samples came from the ongoing ImmuneRACE study (first 160 participants) plus 1,254 subjects from 6 global collaborators. Nearly every sample came with metadata listing a de-identified subject ID, COVID-19 status, age in years and sex. Where available, HLA class I and class II types were obtained from metadata supplied by the sample provider rather than from assay-based typing.

Whole blood was collected in K2EDTA tubes by collaborating institutions according to the institutions' own protocols. For TCRbeta analysis, collaborators shipped samples in one of three forms: frozen whole blood, isolated PBMCs, or DNA extracted from either of those sample types. The immunoSEQ Assay, a bias-controlled multiplex PCR, was used to amplify TCRbeta CDR3 regions from genomic DNA. The authors' pipeline ran thus. The number of nucleated cells in each sample was estimated from the amplification of reference gene primers within the assay. To quantify the absolute abundance of each unique TCRbeta CDR3 rearrangement, sequence reads were collapsed and filtered. For each sample, productive Simpson clonality was calculated by taking the square root of Simpson's diversity index across productive rearrangements. This is the immuneACCESS table as TCRdb keeps it, with only in-frame sequences that have V and J called. A part of the clones is gone; compared with another copy, unresolved V genes explain less than half, and the rest is unexplained. D and trimming were read from the DNA, whereas the V and J calls and clone size are those reported in that table. The sample table holds more than 200,000 clones, of which roughly 86% were seen once. Approximately 2.6% of the sample goes to the ten largest clones.

From the cysteine through the phenylalanine, the CDR3 covers 16 amino acids. Just the 48-base CDR3 DNA is kept, in frame starting at base 1. Taken from the germline V gene (reference sequence), the CDR1 and CDR2 loops are SEHNR and FQNEAQ. The junction shows trimming of 5 bases on V and 0 bases on J, and the gene matches do not reach 5 bases of it. Summary of the overall study and its limitations: How much clinical and demographic metadata was included differed by source and by participant, and the metadata was provided uncurated.

Turning to this clone: The antigen this receptor binds is unknown. Per-nucleotide qualities are absent, and no much larger clonotype sits a single base away.

The sequencing sample was made of peripheral blood. The origin of this receptor is a woman aged 55-69 years with acute or convalescent COVID-19. In this chain, TRBV7-9 is recombined with TRBJ1-5, with TRBD1 identical over 9 junction bases. The CDR3 corresponds to CASSAWTGVSNQPQHF. The DNA sequence is TGTGCCAGCAGCGCCTGGACAGGGGTTAGCAATCAGCCCCAGCATTTT.